The entry that follows covers one T cell receptor (beta chain) sequence. Its antigen target is currently unknown. The sample holds no much larger clone one base away, and base qualities are not on file. The data belong to a study of T cell changes during pregnancy in multiple sclerosis (dated by TCRdb to the late 2010s). Study-level background: The study looked at changes in the T cell repertoire across pregnancy in women with multiple sclerosis.

Libraries were built with the immunoSEQ multiplex PCR assay. The table comes from immuneACCESS by way of TCRdb, which keeps in-frame sequences with V and J called. Part of the clones is missing from these tables; in studies checked, under half for an unresolved V gene and the rest for unknown reasons. Across this sample there are approximately 17,000 clones, with roughly 81% seen only once. The ten largest clones capture 10% of the sample. V loses 0 bases of germline sequence and J loses 5 bases, and the interval between the two ends is 8 bases. CDR1 SGHRS and CDR2 YFSETQ are derived from the germline V gene. Including cysteine and phenylalanine, the CDR3 has 13 amino acids. The CDR3 DNA has 39 bases and is translated from base 1.

The material was CD8+ T cells from peripheral blood mononuclear cells, obtained in the second trimester of pregnancy. Rearrangement joined TRBV5-1 to TRBJ1-2; possibly the D gene is TRBD1, per 6 matching bases. This sequence was found in a female donor in good health, enrolled as a control in a pregnancy study. CDR3 region: CASSLARGYGYTF. The nucleotide sequence is TGCGCCAGCAGCTTGGCCAGGGGTTATGGCTACACCTTC.